This is a list of T cell receptor beta chains from one sample in a study of cytomegalovirus exposure and HLA in healthy donors. Repertoires were generated with immunoSEQ multiplex PCR, while TCRdb's copy carries only in-frame clones and drops some. The sample table sets out approximately 140,000 clones. Sequencing was performed on PBMCs. Every receptor here comes from a woman in her 50s in good health and CMV-seronegative. Each CDR3 is given with its conserved first and last residue. D genes are given only for firm matches.

J gene,V gene,D gene,CDR3 protein,CDR3 DNA
TRBJ2-7,TRBV9,NA,CASSVTTDYEQYF,TGTGCCAGCAGCGTGACGACAGACTACGAGCAGTACTTC
TRBJ1-5,TRBV2,NA,CASSGRGYWPQHF,TGTGCCAGCAGTGGACGCGGGTATTGGCCCCAGCATTTT
TRBJ2-7,TRBV5-1,NA,CASSSTGNEQYF,TGCGCCAGCAGCTCCACAGGGAATGAGCAGTACTTC
TRBJ2-3,TRBV6-1,TRBD2,CASSEVSVAGGYTDTQYF,TGTGCCAGCAGTGAAGTTTCCGTAGCGGGGGGGTACACAGATACGCAGTATTTT
TRBJ2-6,TRBV5-4,TRBD1,CASSWSQTGDGANVLTF,TGTGCCAGCAGCTGGTCCCAGACAGGGGATGGGGCCAACGTCCTGACTTTC
TRBJ2-7,TRBV6-6,TRBD1,CASSAPGQGMDEQYF,TGTGCCAGCAGTGCGCCGGGACAGGGGATGGACGAGCAGTACTTC
TRBJ2-5,TRBV18,TRBD1,CASSPTGTGKETQYF,TGTGCCAGCTCACCAACCGGGACAGGGAAAGAGACCCAGTACTTC
TRBJ1-4,TRBV28,NA,CASTLGSLNEKLFF,TGTGCCAGCACCCTGGGCAGCCTTAATGAAAAACTGTTTTTT
TRBJ2-7,TRBV6-1,NA,CASTPESYEQYF,TGTGCCAGCACCCCGGAGTCCTACGAGCAGTACTTC
TRBJ1-1,TRBV7-6,NA,CASRGQNTEAFF,TGTGCCAGCAGGGGACAGAACACTGAAGCTTTCTTT
TRBJ2-1,TRBV5-1,TRBD2,CASSLAGTSIDEQFF,TGCGCCAGCAGCTTGGCCGGGACTAGTATCGATGAGCAGTTCTTC
TRBJ2-2,TRBV5-1,TRBD2,CASSPLAGDSGELFF,TGCGCCAGCAGCCCCCTAGCGGGAGACTCCGGGGAGCTGTTTTTT
TRBJ1-3,TRBV4-2,NA,CASSQDQGSSGNTIYF,TGTGCCAGCAGCCAAGATCAGGGGAGTTCTGGAAACACCATATATTTT
TRBJ1-2,TRBV28,NA,CASSLTLDGYTF,TGTGCCAGCAGTTTAACTCTAGATGGCTACACCTTC
TRBJ2-7,TRBV7-9,NA,CASSLRLEGAHEQYF,TGTGCCAGCAGCTTAAGGTTGGAGGGGGCCCACGAGCAGTACTTC
TRBJ1-2,TRBV28,TRBD1,CASSFRTGVAGYTF,TGTGCCAGCAGTTTTCGGACAGGGGTGGCTGGCTACACCTTC
TRBJ2-2,TRBV9,NA,CASSGHPTGELFF,TGTGCCAGCAGCGGGCATCCCACCGGGGAGCTGTTTTTT